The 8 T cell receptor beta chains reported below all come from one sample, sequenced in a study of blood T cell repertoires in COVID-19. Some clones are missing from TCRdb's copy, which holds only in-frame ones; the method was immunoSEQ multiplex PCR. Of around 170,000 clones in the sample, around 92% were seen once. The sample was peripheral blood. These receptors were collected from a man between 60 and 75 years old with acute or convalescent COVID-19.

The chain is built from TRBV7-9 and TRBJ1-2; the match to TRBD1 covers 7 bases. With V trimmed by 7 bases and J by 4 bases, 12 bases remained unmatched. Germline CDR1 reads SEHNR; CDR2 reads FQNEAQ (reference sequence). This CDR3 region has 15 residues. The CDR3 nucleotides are TGTGCCAGCACCTTGGACAGGAATTCCATCTATGGCTACACCTTC. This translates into CASTLDRNSIYGYTF.

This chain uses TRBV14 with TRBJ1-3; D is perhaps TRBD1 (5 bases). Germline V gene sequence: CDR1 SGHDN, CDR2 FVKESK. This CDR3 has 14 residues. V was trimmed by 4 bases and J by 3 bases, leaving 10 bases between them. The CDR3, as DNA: TGTGCCAGCAGCCGATCAGGGATTGGAAACACCATATATTTT. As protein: CASSRSGIGNTIYF.

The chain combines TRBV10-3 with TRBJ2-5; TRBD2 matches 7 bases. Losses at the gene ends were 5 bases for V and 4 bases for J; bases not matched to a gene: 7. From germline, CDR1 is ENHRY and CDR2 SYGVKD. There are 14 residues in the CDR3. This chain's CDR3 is CAISRGEGRETQYF. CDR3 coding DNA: TGTGCCATCAGTCGTGGGGAGGGTCGAGAGACCCAGTACTTC.

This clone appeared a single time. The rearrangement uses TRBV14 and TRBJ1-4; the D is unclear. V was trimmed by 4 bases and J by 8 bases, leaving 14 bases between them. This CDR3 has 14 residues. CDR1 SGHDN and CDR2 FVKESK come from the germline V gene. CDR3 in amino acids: CASSPQASREKLFF. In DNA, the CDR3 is TGTGCCAGCAGCCCGCAGGCGAGTCGGGAAAAACTGTTTTTT.

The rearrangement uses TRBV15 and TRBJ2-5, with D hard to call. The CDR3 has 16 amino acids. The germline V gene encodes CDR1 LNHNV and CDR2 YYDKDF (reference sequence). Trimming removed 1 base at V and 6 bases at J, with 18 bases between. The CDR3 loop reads CATSRVLAGIPQTQYF. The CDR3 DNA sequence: TGTGCCACCAGCAGAGTCCTGGCAGGAATTCCCCAGACCCAGTACTTC.

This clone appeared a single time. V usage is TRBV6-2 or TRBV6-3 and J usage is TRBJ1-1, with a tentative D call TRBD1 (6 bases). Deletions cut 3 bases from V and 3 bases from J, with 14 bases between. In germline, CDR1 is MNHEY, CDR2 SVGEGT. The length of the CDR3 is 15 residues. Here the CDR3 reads CASSYPRGSDTEAFF. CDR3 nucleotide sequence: TGTGCCAGCAGTTATCCGAGGGGGTCGGACACTGAAGCTTTCTTT.

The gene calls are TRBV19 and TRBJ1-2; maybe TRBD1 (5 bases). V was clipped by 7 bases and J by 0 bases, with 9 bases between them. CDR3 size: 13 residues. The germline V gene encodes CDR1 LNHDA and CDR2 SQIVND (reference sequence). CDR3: CASTSTANYGYTF. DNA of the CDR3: TGTGCCAGTACTTCGACAGCTAACTATGGCTACACCTTC.

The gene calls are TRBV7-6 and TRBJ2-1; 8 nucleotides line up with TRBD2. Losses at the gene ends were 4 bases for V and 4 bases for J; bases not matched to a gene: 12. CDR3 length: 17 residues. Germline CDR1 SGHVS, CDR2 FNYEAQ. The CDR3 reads CASSSQGGSGGYNEQFF. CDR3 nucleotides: TGTGCCAGCAGCTCCCAGGGAGGAAGCGGGGGTTACAATGAGCAGTTCTTC.